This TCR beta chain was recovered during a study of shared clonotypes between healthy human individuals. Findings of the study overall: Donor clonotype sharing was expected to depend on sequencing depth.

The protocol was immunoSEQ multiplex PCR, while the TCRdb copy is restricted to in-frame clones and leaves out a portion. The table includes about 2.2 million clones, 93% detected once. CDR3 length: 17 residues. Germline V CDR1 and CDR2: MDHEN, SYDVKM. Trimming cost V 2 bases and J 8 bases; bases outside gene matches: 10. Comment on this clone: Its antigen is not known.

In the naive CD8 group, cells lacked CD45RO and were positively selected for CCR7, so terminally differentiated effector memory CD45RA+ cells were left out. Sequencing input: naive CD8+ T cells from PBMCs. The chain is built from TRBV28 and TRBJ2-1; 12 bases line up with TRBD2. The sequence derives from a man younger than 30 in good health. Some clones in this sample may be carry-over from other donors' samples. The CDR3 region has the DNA TGTGCCAGCAGTTTAGACACACTAGCGGGAGGTAGCCATGAGCAGTTCTTC. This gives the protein CASSLDTLAGGSHEQFF.